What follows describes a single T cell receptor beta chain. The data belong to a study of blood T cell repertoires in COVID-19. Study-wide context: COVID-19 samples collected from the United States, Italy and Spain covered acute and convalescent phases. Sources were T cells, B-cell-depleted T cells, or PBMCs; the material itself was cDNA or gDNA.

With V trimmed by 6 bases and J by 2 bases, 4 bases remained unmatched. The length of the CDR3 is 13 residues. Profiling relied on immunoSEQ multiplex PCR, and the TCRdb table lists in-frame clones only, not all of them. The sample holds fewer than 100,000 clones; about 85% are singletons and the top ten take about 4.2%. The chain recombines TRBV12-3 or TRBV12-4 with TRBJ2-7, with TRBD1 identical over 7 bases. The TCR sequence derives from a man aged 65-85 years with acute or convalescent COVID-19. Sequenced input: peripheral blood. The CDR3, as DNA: TGTGCCAGCAGGGACGGGACAGCCTACGAGCAGTACTTC. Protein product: CASRDGTAYEQYF.